Listed below are T cell receptor beta chains from one sample, sequenced in a study of T cell responses to AZD1222 COVID-19 vaccine. TCRdb's table, derived via immunoSEQ multiplex PCR, lists solely in-frame clones and lacks some. The repertoire holds roughly 130,000 clones, with roughly nine tenths as singletons. Source: peripheral blood, taken on day 0 of AZD1222 vaccination. These receptors originate from an adult in good health. CDR3s include the opening cysteine and the closing phenylalanine or tryptophan. The order of the fields is CDR3 DNA, CDR3 protein, clone size, V gene, D gene, CDR3 length, J gene. A D gene is named only where the DNA matches it firmly. Size values are once, few and many counts, or a class for expanded clones, and some rows have none.

DNA: TGTGCCAGCATAGGAGATATGAACACTGAAGCTTTCTTT
CDR3: CASIGDMNTEAFF
size: NA
V: TRBV2
D: NA
length: 13
J: TRBJ1-1

DNA: TGCGCCCGGGGGGGGAGGACTGAAGCTTTCTTT
CDR3: CARGGRTEAFF
size: NA
V: TRBV23-1
D: NA
length: 11
J: TRBJ1-1

DNA: TGTGCCAGCCACAGGGACCATAATTCACCCCTCCACTTT
CDR3: CASHRDHNSPLHF
size: once
V: TRBV10-3
D: NA
length: 13
J: TRBJ1-6

DNA: TGCAGCGTTGAAGATCAAGACAGGGAGGTCCCCGGAAACACCATATATTTT
CDR3: CSVEDQDREVPGNTIYF
size: NA
V: TRBV29-1
D: TRBD1
length: 17
J: TRBJ1-3

DNA: TGTGCTAGTGGTTTCCCGGACCGGGATGGCTACACCTTC
CDR3: CASGFPDRDGYTF
size: once
V: TRBV12-5
D: NA
length: 13
J: TRBJ1-2

DNA: TGTGCCTGGAGTTTCGGTGTCGCTAGCGGGAGGGACCGGGGGGGCACAGATACGCAGTATTTT
CDR3: CAWSFGVASGRDRGGTDTQYF
size: NA
V: TRBV30
D: TRBD2
length: 21
J: TRBJ2-3

DNA: TGTGCCAGCAGCGTAGGGGATCGGACTGAAGCTTTCTTT
CDR3: CASSVGDRTEAFF
size: NA
V: TRBV9
D: NA
length: 13
J: TRBJ1-1

DNA: TGTGCCAGTAGTATAGATAGGAGCGGGAGAGGGTTCTTC
CDR3: CASSIDRSGRGFF
size: NA
V: TRBV19
D: TRBD2
length: 13
J: TRBJ2-1

DNA: TGCGCCAGCAGCCAAGACCGTACTTCCTACAATGAGCAGTTCTTC
CDR3: CASSQDRTSYNEQFF
size: NA
V: TRBV4-3
D: NA
length: 15
J: TRBJ2-1

DNA: TGTGCCAGCAGCCCTGGGGGGGGCGGCTATGGCTACACCTTC
CDR3: CASSPGGGGYGYTF
size: NA
V: TRBV5-6
D: NA
length: 14
J: TRBJ1-2

DNA: TGTGCCAGCAACATTCTTTATGGGGGTGAGCAGTTCTTC
CDR3: CASNILYGGEQFF
size: NA
V: TRBV6-5
D: NA
length: 13
J: TRBJ2-1

DNA: TGTGCCAGCAGTGAAGCATCGTCGGGGATCCATCAGCCCCAGCATTTT
CDR3: CASSEASSGIHQPQHF
size: NA
V: TRBV6-1
D: NA
length: 16
J: TRBJ1-5

DNA: TGTGCCATCAGTGGGGGGCCCGAGCAGTACTTC
CDR3: CAISGGPEQYF
size: NA
V: TRBV10-3
D: NA
length: 11
J: TRBJ2-7

DNA: TGTGCCAGTAGTCCCCCAGGGCCGTCAGGGGGCGGTTGGTATGGCTACACCTTC
CDR3: CASSPPGPSGGGWYGYTF
size: NA
V: TRBV19
D: TRBD1
length: 18
J: TRBJ1-2

DNA: TGTGCCAGCAGCAAAGTAGGGACCGGGGAGCTGTTTTTT
CDR3: CASSKVGTGELFF
size: NA
V: TRBV21-1
D: NA
length: 13
J: TRBJ2-2

DNA: TGTGCCTGGAGCCCTACAGGGGATTCACCCCTCCACTTT
CDR3: CAWSPTGDSPLHF
size: NA
V: TRBV30
D: TRBD1
length: 13
J: TRBJ1-6

DNA: TGTGCCAGCAGCTTAGGCGACAGGGACCAAGAGACCCAGTACTTC
CDR3: CASSLGDRDQETQYF
size: NA
V: TRBV13
D: TRBD1
length: 15
J: TRBJ2-5

DNA: TGCGCCAGCAGTGATGGGGGGCCGGGGGACGAGCAGTACTTC
CDR3: CASSDGGPGDEQYF
size: few
V: TRBV10-1
D: NA
length: 14
J: TRBJ2-7

DNA: TGTGCCAGCAGTACCGGGCAGTACAATGAGCAGTTCTTC
CDR3: CASSTGQYNEQFF
size: NA
V: TRBV6-5
D: NA
length: 13
J: TRBJ2-1

DNA: TGTGCCAGCAGCTTGGCCGGGAGTTCCTACGAGCAGTACTTC
CDR3: CASSLAGSSYEQYF
size: once
V: TRBV7-3
D: NA
length: 14
J: TRBJ2-7

DNA: TGTGCCAGCAGTTTCCGGGTTGGGGATGAGCAGTTCTTC
CDR3: CASSFRVGDEQFF
size: once
V: TRBV12-3/TRBV12-4
D: NA
length: 13
J: TRBJ2-1

DNA: TGTGCCTGGAGAACCACAGGGCCGTGGGGAAGCAATCAGCCCCAGCATTTT
CDR3: CAWRTTGPWGSNQPQHF
size: NA
V: TRBV30
D: NA
length: 17
J: TRBJ1-5

DNA: TGTGCCACCTCGGACTATGAGCAGTTCTTC
CDR3: CATSDYEQFF
size: NA
V: TRBV12-3/TRBV12-4
D: NA
length: 10
J: TRBJ2-1

DNA: TGTGCCAGCAGCGGACAGGGATGGGCCTACAATGAGCAGTTCTTC
CDR3: CASSGQGWAYNEQFF
size: NA
V: TRBV7-2
D: TRBD1
length: 15
J: TRBJ2-1

DNA: TGTGCCAGCAGTGAGACCACAGGGGGACTCTACACCTTC
CDR3: CASSETTGGLYTF
size: NA
V: TRBV12-3/TRBV12-4
D: TRBD1
length: 13
J: TRBJ1-2

DNA: TGTGCCAGCAGCCAAGGACAGGGGCCCCACTATGGCTACACCTTC
CDR3: CASSQGQGPHYGYTF
size: NA
V: TRBV14
D: TRBD1
length: 15
J: TRBJ1-2

DNA: TGTGCCAGCAGTTACCTAGGACTAGCGGGATTCGAGCAGTACTTC
CDR3: CASSYLGLAGFEQYF
size: NA
V: TRBV6-5
D: TRBD2
length: 15
J: TRBJ2-7

DNA: TGTGCCAGCACGGCAGGGGCATTAAGAAACACCATATATTTT
CDR3: CASTAGALRNTIYF
size: NA
V: TRBV2
D: NA
length: 14
J: TRBJ1-3

DNA: TGCAGCGTTGGCCCACTAGCGGGAATCTACAATGAGCAGTTCTTC
CDR3: CSVGPLAGIYNEQFF
size: once
V: TRBV29-1
D: TRBD2
length: 15
J: TRBJ2-1

DNA: TGTGCCAGCAGCTTAGTACCCGGAGAGACCCAGTACTTC
CDR3: CASSLVPGETQYF
size: NA
V: TRBV7-7
D: NA
length: 13
J: TRBJ2-5

DNA: TGTGCCAGCAGCGTAGGTGGGGGCGATTACGAGCAGTACTTC
CDR3: CASSVGGGDYEQYF
size: NA
V: TRBV9
D: NA
length: 14
J: TRBJ2-7

DNA: TGTGCCAGCAGTTCCGGACCGGGACCCACCTATGGCTACACCTTC
CDR3: CASSSGPGPTYGYTF
size: NA
V: TRBV11-1
D: NA
length: 15
J: TRBJ1-2

DNA: TGTGCCAGCAGAGAAGCCCTCGTGGGGAACACTGAAGCTTTCTTT
CDR3: CASREALVGNTEAFF
size: NA
V: TRBV25-1
D: NA
length: 15
J: TRBJ1-1

DNA: TGCGCCAGCAGAAGGGACATCTTGAACACTGAAGCTTTCTTT
CDR3: CASRRDILNTEAFF
size: NA
V: TRBV5-1
D: NA
length: 14
J: TRBJ1-1

DNA: TGTGCCAGCAGCCCCGACAGGGCAGAGTATCAGCCCCAGCATTTT
CDR3: CASSPDRAEYQPQHF
size: NA
V: TRBV7-8
D: TRBD1
length: 15
J: TRBJ1-5

DNA: TGTGCCAGCAGCCTCTGGGGTAATGATTCACCCCTCCACTTT
CDR3: CASSLWGNDSPLHF
size: NA
V: TRBV5-6
D: NA
length: 14
J: TRBJ1-6

DNA: TGTGCCAGCCGTAGGAGAGACGGACAGAGAGTTTACGAGCAGTACTTC
CDR3: CASRRRDGQRVYEQYF
size: NA
V: TRBV6-4
D: NA
length: 16
J: TRBJ2-7

DNA: TGTGCCAGCAGCTTAATTGCGGGAGATTACAATGAGCAGTTCTTC
CDR3: CASSLIAGDYNEQFF
size: NA
V: TRBV7-2
D: TRBD2
length: 15
J: TRBJ2-1

DNA: TGCGCCAGCAGCCAGACAAAGGGCTATGGCTACACCTTC
CDR3: CASSQTKGYGYTF
size: NA
V: TRBV4-3
D: NA
length: 13
J: TRBJ1-2

DNA: TGTGCCAGCAGCTCCCTACAGGGGGTTCGTGAAAAACTGTTTTTT
CDR3: CASSSLQGVREKLFF
size: NA
V: TRBV5-8
D: TRBD1
length: 15
J: TRBJ1-4

DNA: TGTGCCAGCAGCGCCGGTTCGGCGATGTACGAGCAGTACTTC
CDR3: CASSAGSAMYEQYF
size: NA
V: TRBV5-5
D: NA
length: 14
J: TRBJ2-7

DNA: TGCAGCGTTGTGCACCGCGAGAGAAACTATGGCTACACCTTC
CDR3: CSVVHRERNYGYTF
size: NA
V: TRBV29-1
D: NA
length: 14
J: TRBJ1-2

DNA: TGTGCCAGCAGCCAATTGGGATTCCCGGAGAGGGCTTTCTTT
CDR3: CASSQLGFPERAFF
size: NA
V: TRBV14
D: NA
length: 14
J: TRBJ1-1

DNA: TGTGCCAGCAGTGACCCGGCTAACTATGGCTACACCTTC
CDR3: CASSDPANYGYTF
size: NA
V: TRBV6-1
D: NA
length: 13
J: TRBJ1-2

DNA: TGCGCCAGCAGCATTTCAGGGTACAATGAGCAGTTCTTC
CDR3: CASSISGYNEQFF
size: NA
V: TRBV5-1
D: NA
length: 13
J: TRBJ2-1

DNA: TGTGCCAGCAGCCAAGTGCGGGGGTACGAGCAGTACTTC
CDR3: CASSQVRGYEQYF
size: NA
V: TRBV3-1/TRBV3-2
D: TRBD2
length: 13
J: TRBJ2-7

DNA: TGCGCCAGCAGCTTGGAGGGGACAAACTATGGCTACACCTTC
CDR3: CASSLEGTNYGYTF
size: NA
V: TRBV5-1
D: NA
length: 14
J: TRBJ1-2

DNA: TGTGCCAGCTCACCAAGACAGGGGGCAAGGACTGAAGCTTTCTTT
CDR3: CASSPRQGARTEAFF
size: NA
V: TRBV18
D: TRBD1
length: 15
J: TRBJ1-1

DNA: TGCGCCAGCAGTTTCGAGCGACTAGCGGGAGAAGAGACCCAGTACTTC
CDR3: CASSFERLAGEETQYF
size: NA
V: TRBV5-1
D: TRBD2
length: 16
J: TRBJ2-5

DNA: TGTGCCATCAGTCCCTTCGGGACAGACTCTGGAAACACCATATATTTT
CDR3: CAISPFGTDSGNTIYF
size: NA
V: TRBV10-3
D: TRBD1
length: 16
J: TRBJ1-3

DNA: TGTGCCAGCAGTGTGGGACAGAGCTTCAATCAGCCCCAGCATTTT
CDR3: CASSVGQSFNQPQHF
size: NA
V: TRBV2
D: TRBD1
length: 15
J: TRBJ1-5

DNA: TGTGCCACCAGCCCCAGACTAGCGGGAGGAGCAGGCGAGCAGTACTTC
CDR3: CATSPRLAGGAGEQYF
size: NA
V: TRBV15
D: TRBD2
length: 16
J: TRBJ2-7

DNA: TGTGCCAGCAGTGGATGGGGCCCCAACTACGAGCAGTACTTC
CDR3: CASSGWGPNYEQYF
size: NA
V: TRBV27
D: NA
length: 14
J: TRBJ2-7

DNA: TGTGCCAGCAGGCCCGCCAGCTCCTACAATGAGCAGTTCTTC
CDR3: CASRPASSYNEQFF
size: once
V: TRBV7-3
D: NA
length: 14
J: TRBJ2-1